The clone carrying this T cell receptor beta chain was observed many times. The antigen is undetermined. Using its own MiXCR run on the reads, TCRdb lists one record per CDR3 protein. Among about 680,000 distinct CDR3 sequences, about 24% were seen once, and the ten largest hold 6.5% to 10%. These data are taken from a study of T cell repertoires in cytomegalovirus infection. Study as a whole: Both a matching HLA type and CMV infection were indicated by public TCR beta signatures. Study-level findings and limits: Dominating the ex vivo response were TCR beta clonotypes that were CMV-specific and HLA-C-restricted. Accumulated public TCR beta family frequency recognized individuals carrying CMV together with the relevant HLA.

The CDR3 totals 13 residues. Germline CDR1 LNHDA, CDR2 SQIVND (reference sequence). V was clipped by 5 bases and J by 8 bases, with 15 bases between them. Input material: CD8+ T cells from PBMCs. This chain connects TRBV19 to TRBJ1-2, with no clear D. The receptor's source is a human donor in good health (CMV status not recorded). Some clones in this sample may be carry-over from other donors' samples. CDR3 region: CASSWTLKEGYTF. DNA for the CDR3: TGTGCCAGTAGTTGGACCCTAAAAGAGGGCTACACCTTC.